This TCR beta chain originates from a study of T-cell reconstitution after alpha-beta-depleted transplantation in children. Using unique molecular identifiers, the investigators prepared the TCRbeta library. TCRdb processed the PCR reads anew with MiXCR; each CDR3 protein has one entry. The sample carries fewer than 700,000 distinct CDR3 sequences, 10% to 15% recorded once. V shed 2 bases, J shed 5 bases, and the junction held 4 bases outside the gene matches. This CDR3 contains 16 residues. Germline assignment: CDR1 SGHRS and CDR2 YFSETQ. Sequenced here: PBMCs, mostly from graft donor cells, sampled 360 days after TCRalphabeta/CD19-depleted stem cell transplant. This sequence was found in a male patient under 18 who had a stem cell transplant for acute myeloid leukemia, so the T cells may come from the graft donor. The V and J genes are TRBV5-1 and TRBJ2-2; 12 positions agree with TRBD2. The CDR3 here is CASSFPGTSGTGELFF. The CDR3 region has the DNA TGCGCCAGCAGCTTCCCCGGGACTAGCGGGACCGGGGAGCTGTTTTTT.